Listed here are 5 T cell receptor beta chains from one sample, sequenced in a study of blood T cell repertoires in COVID-19. Method: immunoSEQ multiplex PCR; TCRdb's copy keeps in-frame clones and lacks some. This table holds nearly 250,000 clones, more than 70% found once. Sequencing was performed on PBMCs or T cells enriched from blood (not recorded which). These receptors originate from a woman aged 45-60 years who had recovered from COVID-19.

The V gene is TRBV7-2, the J gene TRBJ2-1; D might be TRBD2 (6 bases). The V gene's germline CDR1 is SGHTA and CDR2 FQGNSA. CDR3 length: 13 residues. Trimming removed 5 bases at V and 6 bases at J, with 11 bases between. CDR3 nucleotide sequence: TGTGCCAGCAGCCCGATGCGGGGCAATGAGCAGTTCTTC. The encoded protein is CASSPMRGNEQFF.

The gene calls are TRBV11-2 and TRBJ2-1; D is possibly TRBD1 (6 bases). Germline V CDR1 and CDR2: SGHAT, FQNNGV. The V end was cut by 3 bases, the J end by 6 bases, with 12 bases between. CDR3 size: 14 residues. DNA for the CDR3: TGTGCCAGCAGCTTGGGACATCGGGGCAATGAGCAGTTCTTC. As protein: CASSLGHRGNEQFF.

V usage is TRBV7-2 and J usage is TRBJ2-1; TRBD1 might be the D (6 bases). The CDR3 sequence is 14 residues long. Germline V lookup: CDR1 SGHTA, CDR2 FQGNSA. The V end was cut by 5 bases, the J end by 9 bases, with 17 bases between. CDR3 loop: CASSPLNRAGEQFF. The CDR3 nucleotides are TGTGCCAGCAGCCCTCTCAACAGGGCGGGTGAGCAGTTCTTC.

The chain is built from TRBV20-1 and TRBJ2-3; D might be TRBD1 (6 bases). The CDR3 has 17 residues. V dropped 3 bases and J dropped 3 bases, with 22 bases sitting between them. CDR1 and CDR2 (germline): DFQATT, SNEGSKA (reference sequence). CDR3 DNA: TGCAGTGCTAGTATACTTATCCGGGACATCCGAACAGATACGCAGTATTTT. Its translation is CSASILIRDIRTDTQYF.

The chain couples TRBV19 to TRBJ2-1, with a weak D call TRBD1 (5 bases). V was shortened by 10 bases and J by 9 bases, with 22 bases between the two germline ends. The CDR3 is 14 residues long. The germline gives CDR1 LNHDA, CDR2 SQIVND (reference sequence). CDR3 region: CATLQGSGFSEQFF. Written as DNA, the CDR3 is TGTGCCACTCTCCAGGGCTCCGGGTTCTCTGAGCAGTTCTTC.